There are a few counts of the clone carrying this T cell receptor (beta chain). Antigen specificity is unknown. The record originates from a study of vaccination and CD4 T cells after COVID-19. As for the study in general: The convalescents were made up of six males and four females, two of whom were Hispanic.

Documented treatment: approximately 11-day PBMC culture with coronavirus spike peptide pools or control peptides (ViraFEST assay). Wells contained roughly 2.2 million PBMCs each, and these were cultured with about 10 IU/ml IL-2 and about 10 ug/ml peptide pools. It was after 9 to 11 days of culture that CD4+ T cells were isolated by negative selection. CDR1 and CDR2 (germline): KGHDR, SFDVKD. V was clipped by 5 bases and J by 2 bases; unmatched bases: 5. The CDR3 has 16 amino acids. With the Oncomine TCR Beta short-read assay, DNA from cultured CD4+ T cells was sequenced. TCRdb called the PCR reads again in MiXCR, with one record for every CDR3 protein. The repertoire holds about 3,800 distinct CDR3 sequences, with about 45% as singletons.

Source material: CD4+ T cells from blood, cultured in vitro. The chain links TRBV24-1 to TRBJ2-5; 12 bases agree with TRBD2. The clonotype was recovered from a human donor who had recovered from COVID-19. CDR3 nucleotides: TGTGCCACCAGTGCGCCCGGACTAGCGGGGCAAGAGACCCAGTACTTC. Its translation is CATSAPGLAGQETQYF.